This TCR beta chain was documented in a study of T cell responses to AZD1222 COVID-19 vaccine. The study, taken as a whole, reports: Donor demographics were predominantly white British with a female majority; clonal diversity may be underestimated. Repertoire sampling happened only post peak T cell response.

Notes on this clone: The antigen is undetermined.

Clones were sequenced by immunoSEQ multiplex PCR, and TCRdb holds only the in-frame ones, with some missing. The repertoire consists of some 88,000 clones, with 92% occurring once and the leading ten covering less than 6.5%. The V gene's germline CDR1 is MNHEY and CDR2 SMNVEV (reference sequence). V gave up 2 bases and J gave up 12 bases, with 16 bases separating them. CDR3 size: 14 residues. The sequenced sample was peripheral blood, obtained on day 0 of AZD1222 vaccination. This chain links TRBV27 with TRBJ1-4, with a possible D match to TRBD1 (6 bases). The source is an adult in good health. The CDR3 is CASSLKGGIDQLFF. The CDR3 coding sequence is TGTGCCAGCAGTTTAAAGGGGGGGATTGATCAACTGTTTTTT.